This T cell receptor (beta chain) was identified during a study of blood T cell repertoires in COVID-19. Study-wide background: Samples came from the United States, Italy and Spain, spanning acute and convalescent COVID-19.

This clone was detected only once. As originally analysed: Nucleated cell number was recorded as an estimate derived from reference gene primer amplification. The repertoire was sequenced with immunoSEQ multiplex PCR; TCRdb's copy has only in-frame clones and lacks some. V and J calls and clone size come straight from that table; D and trimming were deduced from the DNA. The data hold roughly 330,000 clones, with around 87% observed a single time. The sequenced material came from peripheral blood. The TCR sequence derives from a woman aged 45-65 years with active or convalescent COVID-19.

The CDR3 DNA sequence: TGTGCCAGCAGCCCTCTCCCAGACTATGGCTACACCTTC. This sequence encodes CASSPLPDYGYTF. The rearrangement joins TRBV7-2 to TRBJ1-2; D gene ambiguous. Germline CDR1 and CDR2: SGHTA and FQGNSA. The V end lost 5 bases, the J end lost 3 bases, and 10 bases lay between the germline ends. The CDR3 totals 13 residues.